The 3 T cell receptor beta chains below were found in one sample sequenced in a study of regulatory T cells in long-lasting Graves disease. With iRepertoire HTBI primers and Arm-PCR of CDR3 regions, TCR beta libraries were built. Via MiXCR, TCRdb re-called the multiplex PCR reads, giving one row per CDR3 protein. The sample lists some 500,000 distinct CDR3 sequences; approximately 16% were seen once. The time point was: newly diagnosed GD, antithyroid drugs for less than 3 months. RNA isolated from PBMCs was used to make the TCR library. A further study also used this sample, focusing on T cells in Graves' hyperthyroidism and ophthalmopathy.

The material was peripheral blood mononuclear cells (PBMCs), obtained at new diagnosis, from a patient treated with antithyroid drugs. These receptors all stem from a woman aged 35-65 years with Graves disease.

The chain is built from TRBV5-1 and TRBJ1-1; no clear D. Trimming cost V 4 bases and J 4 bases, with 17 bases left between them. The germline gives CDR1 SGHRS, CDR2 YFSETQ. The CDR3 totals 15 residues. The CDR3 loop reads CASSPQPTGGTEAFF. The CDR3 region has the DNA TGCGCCAGCAGCCCCCAACCCACCGGAGGCACTGAAGCTTTCTTT.

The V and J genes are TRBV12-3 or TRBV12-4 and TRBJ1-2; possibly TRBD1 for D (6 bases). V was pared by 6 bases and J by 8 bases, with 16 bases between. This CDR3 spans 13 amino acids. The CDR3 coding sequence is TGTGCCAGCAGACTCATGGGGGCTGGGGGCTACACCTTC. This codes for CASRLMGAGGYTF.

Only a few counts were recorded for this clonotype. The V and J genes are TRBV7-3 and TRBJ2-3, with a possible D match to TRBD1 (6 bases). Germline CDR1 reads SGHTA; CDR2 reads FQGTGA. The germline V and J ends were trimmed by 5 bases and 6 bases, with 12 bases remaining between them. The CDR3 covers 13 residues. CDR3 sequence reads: CASSLNRVDTQYF. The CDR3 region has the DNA TGTGCCAGCAGCCTCAACAGGGTTGATACGCAGTATTTT.